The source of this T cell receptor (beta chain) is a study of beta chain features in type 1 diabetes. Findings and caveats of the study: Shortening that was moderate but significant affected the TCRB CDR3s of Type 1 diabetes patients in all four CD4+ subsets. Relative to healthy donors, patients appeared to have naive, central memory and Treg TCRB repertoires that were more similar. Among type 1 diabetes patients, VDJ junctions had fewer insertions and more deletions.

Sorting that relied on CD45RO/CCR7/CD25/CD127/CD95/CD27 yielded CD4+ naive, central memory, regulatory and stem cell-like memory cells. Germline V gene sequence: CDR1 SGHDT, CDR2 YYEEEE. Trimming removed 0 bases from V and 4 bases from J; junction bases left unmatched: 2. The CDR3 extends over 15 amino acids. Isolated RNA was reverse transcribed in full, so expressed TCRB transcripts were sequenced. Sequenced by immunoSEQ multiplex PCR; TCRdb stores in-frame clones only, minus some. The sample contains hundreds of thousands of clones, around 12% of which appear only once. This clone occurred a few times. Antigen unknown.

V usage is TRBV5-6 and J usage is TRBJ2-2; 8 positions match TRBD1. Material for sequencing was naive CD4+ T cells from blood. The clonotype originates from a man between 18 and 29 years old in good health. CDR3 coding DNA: TGTGCCAGCAGCTTGGGACAGGGGATCACCGGGGAGCTGTTTTTT. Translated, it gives CASSLGQGITGELFF.